A selection of T cell receptor beta chains follows, all from one sample in a study of T cell clones after liver transplantation. Data came from immunoSEQ multiplex PCR; TCRdb stores just in-frame clones and leaves some out. Altogether tens of thousands of clones are present, roughly 90% being singletons, with the ten largest covering roughly 2.7%. This specimen was CD4+ T cells from blood, taken before liver transplant. These receptors were obtained from a human donor who received a liver transplant. Each CDR3 is given with its conserved first and last residue. D genes are given only for firm matches. Where a row states a size, it is once, few, many or the class of an expanded clone; other rows omit it.

CDR3aa | CDR3nt | abundance | d_gene | j_gene | v_gene
CASSSRQGNTEAFF | TGTGCCAGCAGCTCTCGACAGGGGAACACTGAAGCTTTCTTT | NA | TRBD1 | TRBJ1-1 | TRBV5-4
CASSLEGQGGETQYF | TGTGCCAGCAGCTTGGAGGGACAGGGGGGAGAGACCCAGTACTTC | NA | TRBD1 | TRBJ2-5 | TRBV5-8
CASSVTLAGSTDTQYF | TGTGCCAGCAGCGTAACGCTAGCGGGTAGCACAGATACGCAGTATTTT | once | TRBD2 | TRBJ2-3 | TRBV9
CASSLEGVNTEAFF | TGCGCCAGCAGCTTGGAAGGGGTGAACACTGAAGCTTTCTTT | NA | NA | TRBJ1-1 | TRBV5-1
CASSLARTYEQYF | TGTGCCAGCAGCTTAGCACGGACTTACGAGCAGTACTTC | NA | NA | TRBJ2-7 | TRBV7-2
CASSLDLRGTTEAFF | TGTGCCAGCTCACTAGATTTACGGGGAACAACTGAAGCTTTCTTT | NA | NA | TRBJ1-1 | TRBV18
CASSLVLAGYNEQFF | TGTGCCAGCAGCTTAGTTCTAGCGGGGTACAATGAGCAGTTCTTC | NA | TRBD2 | TRBJ2-1 | TRBV11-3
CASSLASGRYEQYF | TGTGCCAGCAGCTTAGCTAGCGGGAGGTACGAGCAGTACTTC | NA | TRBD2 | TRBJ2-7 | TRBV7-2
CASSLGSGYTIYF | TGTGCCAGCAGCTTAGGTTCGGGTTACACCATATATTTT | NA | NA | TRBJ1-3 | TRBV11-2
CASSYGLTGTDTQYF | TGTGCCAGCAGCTACGGACTAACTGGCACAGATACGCAGTATTTT | NA | NA | TRBJ2-3 | TRBV5-6
CASGPTGGGQPQHF | TGTGCTAGTGGACCTACAGGGGGCGGGCAGCCCCAGCATTTT | NA | TRBD1 | TRBJ1-5 | TRBV12-5
CASSLGGAGNQPQHF | TGTGCCAGCAGCCTGGGGGGGGCGGGCAATCAGCCCCAGCATTTT | NA | NA | TRBJ1-5 | TRBV6-5
CAWSVRLTWWESANYGYTF | TGTGCCTGGAGTGTACGCCTTACCTGGTGGGAATCGGCTAACTATGGCTACACCTTC | NA | NA | TRBJ1-2 | TRBV30
CASSELGPSYNEQFF | TGTGCCAGCAGTGAACTAGGGCCCTCCTACAATGAGCAGTTCTTC | NA | NA | TRBJ2-1 | TRBV2
CASSISGLMNTEAFF | TGTGCCAGTAGTATATCGGGGCTTATGAACACTGAAGCTTTCTTT | NA | NA | TRBJ1-1 | TRBV19
CASSLRETSRYSYEQYF | TGTGCCAGCAGTTTACGAGAGACTAGTAGGTACTCCTACGAGCAGTACTTC | NA | NA | TRBJ2-7 | TRBV28
CASSLVGDLFSGNTIYF | TGTGCCAGCAGCTTAGTAGGGGACCTCTTCTCTGGAAACACCATATATTTT | NA | NA | TRBJ1-3 | TRBV11-1
CATSRGQGESNQPQHF | TGTGCCACCAGCAGAGGACAGGGAGAAAGTAATCAGCCCCAGCATTTT | NA | TRBD1 | TRBJ1-5 | TRBV15
CASSLPRQGAVEQYF | TGTGCCAGCAGTTTACCGAGACAGGGGGCCGTCGAGCAGTACTTC | NA | TRBD1 | TRBJ2-7 | TRBV28
CASSEITGGKLFF | TGTGCCAGCAGCGAAATCACAGGGGGGAAACTGTTTTTT | NA | TRBD1 | TRBJ1-4 | TRBV6-4
CASSVHLDTQYF | TGTGCCAGTAGTGTCCACTTGGATACGCAGTATTTT | NA | NA | TRBJ2-3 | TRBV19
CATRLQDRYEQYF | TGTGCCACCAGACTACAAGACAGATACGAGCAGTACTTC | NA | NA | TRBJ2-7 | TRBV15
CASSGLRTDTQYF | TGTGCCAGTAGTGGGCTCCGCACAGATACGCAGTATTTT | NA | NA | TRBJ2-3 | TRBV19
CASSLMDGYTF | TGTGCCAGCAGCTTGATGGACGGCTACACCTTC | NA | NA | TRBJ1-2 | TRBV5-4
CASSPGGDTKNIQYF | TGTGCCAGCTCCCCCGGGGGCGATACCAAAAACATTCAGTACTTC | NA | NA | TRBJ2-4 | TRBV18
CASSRESQGRSPGNTIYF | TGTGCCAGCAGCCGGGAATCGCAGGGCCGATCCCCTGGAAACACCATATATTTT | NA | NA | TRBJ1-3 | TRBV4-2
CASSLVGAPYEQYF | TGCGCCAGCAGCTTGGTGGGGGCACCCTACGAGCAGTACTTC | NA | NA | TRBJ2-7 | TRBV5-1
CASSRVGTGELFF | TGTGCCAGCAGCAGGGTAGGCACCGGGGAGCTGTTTTTT | NA | NA | TRBJ2-2 | TRBV27
CASSTGGAGNQPQHF | TGTGCCAGCAGTACAGGGGGCGCGGGCAATCAGCCCCAGCATTTT | NA | TRBD1 | TRBJ1-5 | TRBV25-1
CASSLGQARNREQYF | TGTGCCAGCAGCTTAGGACAGGCCCGAAACCGCGAGCAGTACTTC | NA | TRBD1 | TRBJ2-7 | TRBV27
CASSLFQPQHF | TGTGCCAGCAGCTTGTTTCAGCCCCAGCATTTT | NA | NA | TRBJ1-5 | TRBV5-8
CASSLSLAGAYEQYF | TGTGCCAGCAGCTTGTCGCTAGCGGGGGCCTACGAGCAGTACTTC | once | TRBD2 | TRBJ2-7 | TRBV5-4
CARGSRGRWSNQPQHF | TGCGCCAGGGGTTCCCGGGGGCGGTGGAGCAATCAGCCCCAGCATTTT | once | NA | TRBJ1-5 | TRBV10-1
CASSSAGLGGLEQFF | TGTGCCAGCAGTTCCGCGGGACTAGGTGGGTTGGAGCAGTTCTTC | NA | TRBD2 | TRBJ2-1 | TRBV28